The present TCR beta chain was sequenced within a study of blood T cell repertoires in COVID-19. Study details: Donors in the United States, Italy and Spain gave samples during acute or convalescent COVID-19. The analysed material was cDNA or gDNA that came from T cells, B-cell-depleted T cells, or PBMCs.

The germline V gene encodes CDR1 SGHTA and CDR2 FQGTGA. The V end was cut by 5 bases, the J end by 6 bases, with 11 bases between. This CDR3 region has 13 residues. Original processing methods: Amplification of reference gene primers was used by the study to estimate nucleated cell counts. This table comes from immunoSEQ multiplex PCR, and its TCRdb copy is limited to in-frame clones, with some not included. The V and J calls and clone size were taken over from that table, and D and trimming were inferred from the DNA. The table lists 95,000 to 150,000 clones, about 86% of them singletons. This chain joins TRBV7-3 and TRBJ2-1; possible D gene TRBD2, 5 bases. Sequencing was performed on peripheral blood. This clonotype was sampled from a woman aged 45 to 65 with active or convalescent COVID-19. The CDR3 DNA reads as TGTGCCAGCAGCGTCGCTAGCACCAATGAGCAGTTCTTC. This codes for CASSVASTNEQFF.